This T cell receptor (beta chain) is drawn from a study of blood T cell repertoires in COVID-19. With 3 bases removed from V and 7 bases from J, the gap between germline ends came to 16 bases. This CDR3 has 15 residues. CDR1 is GTSNPN, CDR2 SVGIG, per germline (reference sequence). Libraries were prepared by immunoSEQ multiplex PCR; TCRdb keeps only in-frame clonotypes and omits some of them. Among more than 250,000 clones, around nine tenths were seen once, and the ten largest hold 1%. This receptor was taken from a man aged 50 to 59 with active or convalescent COVID-19. Sequences were obtained from peripheral blood. The gene calls are TRBV30 and TRBJ1-6; TRBD1 is a possible D gene (5 bases). The CDR3 loop reads CAWSPMGLANSPLHF. For the CDR3, the DNA is TGTGCCTGGAGCCCGATGGGACTGGCGAATTCACCCCTCCACTTT. The full variable domain, in which reference TRBV30 and TRBJ1-6 provide the parts outside the CDR3, is SQTIHQWPATLVQPVGSPLSLECTVEGTSNPNLYWYRQAAGRGLQLLFYSVGIGQISSEVPQNLSASRPQDRQFILSSKKLLLSDSGFYLCAWSPMGLANSPLHFGNGTRLTVT.